A selection of T cell receptor beta chains follows, all from one sample in a study of long-term antiretroviral therapy in people with HIV. Using immunoSEQ multiplex PCR, the repertoire was profiled, and TCRdb retains in-frame clones only, with some absent. The repertoire has 30,000 to 40,000 clones, about 83% of them found once; the top ten carry 7.9%. This sample comprised unsorted PBMCs, obtained 0.4 years before starting antiretroviral therapy. The receptors stem from a man aged 18 to 29 with HIV. Each CDR3 is given with its conserved first and last residue. A D gene is named only where the DNA matches it firmly. Some rows have no size entry. The others give once, few or many, or a class for an expanded clone.

j_gene: TRBJ2-1; abundance: .; d_gene: TRBD2; v_gene: TRBV11-3; CDR3nt: TGTGCCAGCAGCTTTAGCGGGGGTTCCTACAATGAGCAGTTCTTC; CDR3aa: CASSFSGGSYNEQFF
j_gene: TRBJ2-7; abundance: .; d_gene: .; v_gene: TRBV4-1; CDR3nt: TGCGTCAGCAGCCATAGTAGGGACCAATACGAGCAGTACTTC; CDR3aa: CVSSHSRDQYEQYF
j_gene: TRBJ1-2; abundance: once; d_gene: .; v_gene: TRBV5-1; CDR3nt: TGCGCCAGCAGCTCGTTAGGGGGAAAGTATGGCTACACCTTC; CDR3aa: CASSSLGGKYGYTF
j_gene: TRBJ2-7; abundance: .; d_gene: TRBD1; v_gene: TRBV19; CDR3nt: TGTGCCAGTAGTATGGCCACAGGGGACTACGAGCAGTACTTC; CDR3aa: CASSMATGDYEQYF
j_gene: TRBJ2-1; abundance: .; d_gene: TRBD2; v_gene: TRBV28; CDR3nt: TGTGCCAGCAGTTCCCCGGCTAGCGGGAGCAATGAGCAGTTCTTC; CDR3aa: CASSSPASGSNEQFF
j_gene: TRBJ1-6; abundance: .; d_gene: .; v_gene: TRBV19; CDR3nt: TGTGCCAGTAGTATTTCATGGGAGAATTCACCCCTCCACTTT; CDR3aa: CASSISWENSPLHF
j_gene: TRBJ2-7; abundance: .; d_gene: .; v_gene: TRBV4-1; CDR3nt: TGCGCCAGCAGCCAAGACCCCCGGAATTCCTACGAGCAGTACTTC; CDR3aa: CASSQDPRNSYEQYF
j_gene: TRBJ2-1; abundance: .; d_gene: .; v_gene: TRBV9; CDR3nt: TGTGCCAGCAGCGTAGAGGGCTATGAGCAGTTCTTC; CDR3aa: CASSVEGYEQFF
j_gene: TRBJ2-5; abundance: .; d_gene: .; v_gene: TRBV13; CDR3nt: TGTGCCAGCAGCTTAGGTTCCGGGCGTGAGACCCAGTACTTC; CDR3aa: CASSLGSGRETQYF
j_gene: TRBJ1-4; abundance: .; d_gene: .; v_gene: TRBV29-1; CDR3nt: TGCAGCGTTGAGATGGCAACTAATGAAAAACTGTTTTTT; CDR3aa: CSVEMATNEKLFF
j_gene: TRBJ2-1; abundance: .; d_gene: TRBD1; v_gene: TRBV7-9; CDR3nt: TGTGCCAGCAGCTTAGGAACAGGGGGGAATGAGCAGTTCTTC; CDR3aa: CASSLGTGGNEQFF
j_gene: TRBJ1-2; abundance: .; d_gene: TRBD1; v_gene: TRBV27; CDR3nt: TGTGCCAGCAGTTTAGAGCCGACAGGGGGCAACTATGGCTACACCTTC; CDR3aa: CASSLEPTGGNYGYTF
j_gene: TRBJ2-3; abundance: .; d_gene: TRBD2; v_gene: TRBV5-1; CDR3nt: TGCGCCAGCAGCTTGGCTCGGGCGGGGGGTGCAGATACGCAGTATTTT; CDR3aa: CASSLARAGGADTQYF
j_gene: TRBJ1-1; abundance: .; d_gene: .; v_gene: TRBV6-5; CDR3nt: TGTGCCAGCAGCGCCATGGGGGTGAACACTGAAGCTTTCTTT; CDR3aa: CASSAMGVNTEAFF
j_gene: TRBJ2-2; abundance: .; d_gene: .; v_gene: TRBV6-4; CDR3nt: TGTGCCAGCAGTCTAGGGGCGAACACCGGGGAGCTGTTTTTT; CDR3aa: CASSLGANTGELFF
j_gene: TRBJ2-5; abundance: .; d_gene: .; v_gene: TRBV5-6; CDR3nt: TGTGCCAGCAGCCCGGTGGGGGAGACCCAGTACTTC; CDR3aa: CASSPVGETQYF
j_gene: TRBJ2-7; abundance: .; d_gene: .; v_gene: TRBV13; CDR3nt: TGTGCCAGCAGCCTGTCGGGTTTCTACGAGCAGTACTTC; CDR3aa: CASSLSGFYEQYF
j_gene: TRBJ2-5; abundance: .; d_gene: TRBD1; v_gene: TRBV2; CDR3nt: TGTGCCAGCAAGCCGGGACAGGGAGAGACCCAGTACTTC; CDR3aa: CASKPGQGETQYF
j_gene: TRBJ2-7; abundance: few; d_gene: TRBD1; v_gene: TRBV18; CDR3nt: TGTGCCAGCTCACCACGGACAGGGGATACCGAGCAGTACTTC; CDR3aa: CASSPRTGDTEQYF
j_gene: TRBJ2-2; abundance: .; d_gene: TRBD2; v_gene: TRBV30; CDR3nt: TGTGCCTGGAGTGTCGGAGCGGGAGACAGGGAGCTGTTTTTT; CDR3aa: CAWSVGAGDRELFF
j_gene: TRBJ1-5; abundance: .; d_gene: .; v_gene: TRBV2; CDR3nt: TGTGCCAGCAGTGAAGGATTTCTTGTGGGGGTGTTTCAGCCCCAGCATTTT; CDR3aa: CASSEGFLVGVFQPQHF
j_gene: TRBJ2-5; abundance: .; d_gene: .; v_gene: TRBV11-2; CDR3nt: TGTGCCAGCAGCTTTTCGATCCGAGAGACCCAGTACTTC; CDR3aa: CASSFSIRETQYF